A single sample gave rise to the 24 T cell receptor beta chains below, sequenced in a study of T cells after yellow fever vaccination (dated by TCRdb to between 2017 and 2020). The library was produced with 5' RACE. This sample was sequenced with an Illumina HiSeq 2500. The public reads were reprocessed in TCRdb via fastp at Q25 and MiXCR, keeping in-frame beta chains. Every CDR3 protein is listed once, alongside the most common genes and DNA of its rows. Present in this sample are approximately 110,000 distinct CDR3 sequences, more than 6% of which were seen just once. Roughly 2.6% of the sample is held by the ten biggest clonotypes. The label giving this sample's treatment or condition can be read as: live attenuated yellow fever vaccine strain. The source was CD4+ T cells sorted from PBMCs, collected 10 to 11 days after the first yellow fever vaccination. Receptor source: a young man who received the YFV17D yellow fever vaccine.

This clonotype was seen repeatedly, ten times or more. J is TRBJ2-1 and V is TRBV5-1, with 8 bases matching TRBD1. This CDR3 has 14 residues. V lost 2 bases to trimming and J lost 5 bases; unmatched junction nucleotides: 3. Germline lookup yields CDR1 SGHRS and CDR2 YFSETQ. CDR3 protein: CASSFQGADNEQFF. The CDR3 bases are TGCGCCAGCAGCTTTCAGGGGGCGGACAATGAGCAGTTCTTC.

Ten or more counts support this clonotype. The chain couples TRBV5-6 to TRBJ2-5; D is possibly TRBD1 or TRBD2 (5 bases each). This CDR3 spans 15 amino acids. In germline, CDR1 is SGHDT, CDR2 YYEEEE. V was clipped by 4 bases and J by 2 bases, with 15 bases between them. The CDR3 here is CASSPDRGLQETQYF. In nucleotides, the CDR3 is TGTGCCAGCAGCCCGGACCGGGGCTTGCAAGAGACCCAGTACTTC.

This clonotype was seen repeatedly, ten times or more. The rearrangement joins TRBV5-1 to TRBJ1-1, with D perhaps TRBD1 (6 bases). The V gene lost 6 bases and the J gene lost 1 base, with 10 bases spanning the gap. The CDR3 contains 13 residues. The V gene's germline CDR1 is SGHRS and CDR2 YFSETQ. The CDR3 spells CASMGHANTEAFF. The CDR3 DNA reads TGCGCCAGCATGGGACACGCGAACACTGAAGCTTTCTTT.

The table lists this clonotype with many counts. The J gene is TRBJ2-2, the V gene TRBV12-5; D unresolved. V was cut by 7 bases and J by 7 bases, with 10 bases left in between. Germline assignment: CDR1 LGHNT and CDR2 FRNRAP. This CDR3 has 12 amino acids. CDR3 loop: CASAIPGGELFF. The CDR3 region has the DNA TGTGCTAGTGCCATCCCTGGCGGGGAGCTGTTTTTT. Full variable domain (outside the CDR3, taken from reference TRBV12-5 and TRBJ2-2): DARVTQTPRHKVTEMGQEVTMRCQPILGHNTVFWYRQTMMQGLELLAYFRNRAPLDDSGMPKDRFSAEMPDATLATLKIQPSEPRDSAVYFCASAIPGGELFFGEGSRLTVL.

The sample holds many counts of this clonotype. J is TRBJ1-4 and V is TRBV20-1, with TRBD1 identical over 8 bases. Germline values: CDR1 DFQATT, CDR2 SNEGSKA (reference sequence). The CDR3 is 15 amino acids. V shed 6 bases, J shed 6 bases, and the junction held 12 bases outside the gene matches. DNA for the CDR3: TGCAGTGCGAGGACGCCCGGGACAGGTGATGAAAAACTGTTTTTT. Residues: CSARTPGTGDEKLFF.

This clonotype was observed many times. As DNA, the CDR3 is TGCGCCAGCAGCCAAGTAATCGAAGGCGCAGATACGCAGTATTTT. Encoded protein: CASSQVIEGADTQYF. The V gene is TRBV4-3, the J gene TRBJ2-3, with D unclear. Germline V gives CDR1 LGHNA, CDR2 YSLEER. This CDR3 spans 15 amino acids. V was trimmed by 1 base and J by 4 bases, leaving 12 bases between them.

This clonotype appeared many times. The V gene is TRBV11-1, the J gene TRBJ2-1; possible D gene TRBD2, 7 bases. The V and J ends lost 3 bases and 7 bases respectively, with 28 bases between them. Germline V gives CDR1 SGHAT, CDR2 FQDESV (reference sequence). The CDR3 is 19 amino acids. For the CDR3, the DNA is TGTGCCAGCAGCTTTTTAGGGGCCTGGGAGGGGGGCCGAGAAAATGAGCAGTTCTTC. This translates into CASSFLGAWEGGRENEQFF.

This clonotype showed up many times. The J gene is TRBJ1-1, the V gene TRBV9; D might be TRBD1 (5 bases). The V gene's germline CDR1 is SGDLS and CDR2 YYNGEE. The CDR3 contains 14 residues. The V end lost 2 bases, the J end lost 1 base, and 9 bases lay between the germline ends. The CDR3 coding sequence is TGTGCCAGCAGCGTGGGGCTCGGGAACACTGAAGCTTTCTTT. Translating it yields CASSVGLGNTEAFF.

This clonotype appeared a few times. The chain recombines TRBV4-3 with TRBJ1-2; D might be TRBD1 (6 bases). The CDR3 has 14 residues. V lost 6 bases, J lost 4 bases, and 15 bases lay in between. Germline V gene lookup returns CDR1 LGHNA and CDR2 YSLEER. The CDR3 protein is CASSPDGGGYGYTF. The CDR3 coding sequence is TGCGCCAGCAGTCCGGACGGGGGCGGCTATGGCTACACCTTC.

This clonotype was seen repeatedly, ten times or more. The genes are TRBV2 and TRBJ2-4, with a weak D call TRBD1 (5 bases). Germline assignment: CDR1 SNHLY and CDR2 FYNNEI. With 6 bases removed from V and 0 bases from J, the gap between germline ends came to 12 bases. The CDR3 extends over 15 amino acids. DNA of the CDR3: TGTGCCAGCAGAGGGTGGGGCCTAGCCAAAAACATTCAGTACTTC. As protein: CASRGWGLAKNIQYF.

This clonotype was picked up many times. This chain connects TRBV3-1 to TRBJ2-1, with D hard to call. Trimming stripped 3 bases from V and 0 bases from J, with 12 bases between. The germline CDR1 and CDR2 sequences are LGHDT and YNNKEL (reference sequence). This CDR3 has 16 amino acids. CDR3 sequence (DNA): TGTGCCAGCAGCCAGGTCGGAGCGAGCTCCTACAATGAGCAGTTCTTC. Translated: CASSQVGASSYNEQFF.

Ten or more counts support this clonotype. This rearrangement joins TRBV4-3 to TRBJ2-3; 9 positions match TRBD2. Germline V gives CDR1 LGHNA, CDR2 YSLEER. V lost 3 bases to trimming and J lost 12 bases; unmatched junction nucleotides: 7. CDR3 length: 13 residues. The CDR3 region is CASSHVGLAAQYF. CDR3 DNA sequence: TGCGCCAGCAGCCATGTGGGACTAGCCGCCCAGTATTTT.

This clonotype was counted ten times or more. The chain employs TRBV30 and TRBJ2-1; TRBD1 aligns across 9 bases. Per the germline V gene, CDR1 is GTSNPN and CDR2 is SVGIG (reference sequence). The CDR3 totals 15 residues. Trimming at V came to 0 bases and at J to 7 bases, leaving 7 bases not matched to a gene. DNA for the CDR3: TGTGCCTGGAGTGTAGGACAGGGGTTAAAGAATGAGCAGTTCTTC. This sequence encodes CAWSVGQGLKNEQFF.

This clonotype was detected ten times or more. Here the CDR3 DNA reads TGCGCCAGCAGCGCGGACAGCACCAACACTGAAGCTTTCTTT. The encoded protein is CASSADSTNTEAFF. The V and J genes are TRBV5-1 and TRBJ1-1; D might be TRBD1 (6 bases). Between the trimmed V and J ends, which lost 4 bases and 2 bases, there was a span of 12 bases. The V gene's germline CDR1 is SGHRS and CDR2 YFSETQ. This CDR3 is 14 amino acids long.

This clonotype appeared many times. V gene TRBV5-6 combines with J gene TRBJ2-7; no clear D. V shed 5 bases and J shed 4 bases, with 16 bases lying between them. Germline V gene lookup returns CDR1 SGHDT and CDR2 YYEEEE. The CDR3 length is 14 residues. The CDR3 loop is CASRGSPEVYEQYF. CDR3 nucleotides: TGTGCCAGCAGAGGCAGTCCCGAGGTATACGAGCAGTACTTC.

In its sample, this clonotype was seen a few times. The rearrangement joins TRBV21-1 to TRBJ1-1. TRBV21-1 is an annotated pseudogene. This CDR3 contains 12 residues. The CDR3 sequence: CATVLRATEAFF. CDR3 nucleotides: TGTGCCACCGTGTTAAGGGCCACTGAAGCTTTCTTT.

This clonotype was counted at least ten times. The chain links TRBV28 to TRBJ2-7, with D maybe TRBD1 (6 bases). V lost 2 bases and J 6 bases, leaving 14 bases between the germline ends. CDR3 size: 14 residues. Germline V CDR1 and CDR2: MDHEN, SYDVKM. Here the CDR3 DNA reads TGTGCCAGCAGTTTAGGGACATTACCCCGCGAGCAGTACGTC. This gives the protein CASSLGTLPREQYV.

This clonotype has a count of ten or more. The chain couples TRBV4-3 to TRBJ2-1; D is tentatively TRBD1 or TRBD2 (5 bases each). This CDR3 comprises 17 residues. Germline CDR1 LGHNA, CDR2 YSLEER. V gave up 2 bases and J gave up 8 bases, with 22 bases separating them. The CDR3 protein is CASSQPPHPGPYDEQFF. As DNA, the CDR3 is TGCGCCAGCAGCCAACCCCCCCACCCGGGACCTTATGATGAGCAGTTCTTC.

This clonotype was recorded many times. The CDR3 nucleotides are TGTGCCAGCAGCCGCCGTTCGGACTATGGGACTGAAGCTTTCTTT. Its translation is CASSRRSDYGTEAFF. V usage is TRBV7-9 and J usage is TRBJ1-1; D is uncertain. This CDR3 has 15 amino acids. CDR1 is SEHNR and CDR2 is FQNEAQ in the germline V gene (reference sequence). With 5 bases removed from V and 5 bases from J, the gap between germline ends came to 18 bases.

Points on this clonotype: Mismatch with germline at one junction end may stem from a read error. This sequence joins TRBV15 and TRBJ1-4; weak D call: TRBD1 (5 bases). This CDR3 region has 15 residues. From germline, CDR1 is LNHNV and CDR2 YYDKDF (reference sequence). CDR3 sequence (DNA): TGTGCCACCAGCAGAGACCGGGGCTGGGAAGAAAAACTCTTTTTT. It translates to CATSRDRGWEEKLFF.

This clonotype was detected ten times or more. V is TRBV5-1 and J is TRBJ2-5; the match to TRBD1 covers 11 bases. CDR3 length: 16 residues. Germline V lookup: CDR1 SGHRS, CDR2 YFSETQ. V shed 4 bases, J shed 5 bases, and the junction held 10 bases outside the gene matches. The CDR3 region has the DNA TGCGCCAGCAGCCCGGGGACAGGGGGAAATTGGGAGACCCAGTACTTC. Translation: CASSPGTGGNWETQYF.

This clonotype was counted at least ten times. J is TRBJ2-2 and V is TRBV20-1; a possible D gene is TRBD1 (6 bases). Between the trimmed V and J ends, which lost 5 bases and 8 bases, there was a span of 12 bases. CDR1 DFQATT and CDR2 SNEGSKA come from the germline V gene (reference sequence). The CDR3 totals 12 residues. CDR3 in amino acids: CSAPRGSGELFF. CDR3 nucleotides: TGCAGTGCTCCCAGGGGATCGGGGGAGCTGTTTTTT.

In its sample, this clonotype was seen many times. This chain links TRBV20-1 with TRBJ1-1, with D perhaps matching TRBD1 (5 bases). Trimming shortened V by 3 bases and J by 5 bases, and 10 bases separated the two germline ends. This CDR3 region has 12 residues. Looked up from germline, CDR1 is DFQATT and CDR2 is SNEGSKA (reference sequence). CDR3 DNA sequence: TGCAGTGCTAGGGCAGGGAGGACTGAAGCTTTCTTT. It codes for CSARAGRTEAFF.

The table lists this clonotype with many counts. The V and J genes are TRBV5-6 and TRBJ2-1; 9 bases are a match to TRBD1. Trimming removed 3 bases from V and 10 bases from J; junction bases left unmatched: 17. The CDR3 spans 17 residues. Germline CDR1 reads SGHDT; CDR2 reads YYEEEE. CDR3 loop: CASSWAGFGTGLGEQFF. The CDR3 nucleotides read TGTGCCAGCAGCTGGGCCGGGTTCGGGACAGGGCTGGGGGAGCAGTTCTTC.